This entry lists 16 T cell receptor beta chains sequenced from one sample in a study of cytomegalovirus exposure and HLA in healthy donors. Primers for the PCR totalled 60 Vbeta and 13 Jbeta. TCRdb's copy holds only in-frame clones and misses some; the assay was immunoSEQ multiplex PCR. The sample contains around 150,000 clones, nearly 80% of which appear only once. Sequencing input: PBMCs. These receptors were collected from a man aged 25 to 40 in good health and CMV-seronegative.

V is TRBV5-1 and J is TRBJ2-7; D is perhaps TRBD1 (5 bases). Germline V gene data show CDR1 as SGHRS and CDR2 as YFSETQ. The CDR3 covers 14 residues. Trimming pared 2 bases from V and 0 bases from J, leaving 9 bases between. This chain's CDR3 is CASSLQDPSYEQYF. DNA of the CDR3: TGCGCCAGCAGCTTACAGGATCCCTCCTACGAGCAGTACTTC.

With regard to this clone: At one of its ends the junction is not consistent with the germline gene, which may arise from a read error. The chain is built from TRBV29-1 and TRBJ2-5, with 9 bases that match TRBD2. CDR1 is SQVTM and CDR2 is ANQGSEA in the germline V gene. The CDR3 runs to 15 residues. The CDR3 protein is CSVVLSGGIQGTQYF. The CDR3 nucleotides are TGCAGCGTTGTCCTTAGCGGGGGAATCCAAGGGACCCAGTACTTC.

V gene TRBV6-4 combines with J gene TRBJ2-7; 8 bases line up with TRBD1. V dropped 2 bases and J dropped 0; count of bases not matched to a gene: 21. The CDR3 is 21 residues long. Germline assignment: CDR1 MRHNA and CDR2 SNTAGT. CDR3 sequence reads: CASSDGTGCFRDSSGSYEQYF. CDR3 nucleotide sequence: TGTGCCAGCAGTGACGGGACAGGTTGTTTCCGTGACTCCAGCGGCTCCTACGAGCAGTACTTC.

In this sample, this clone turned up a few times. This chain uses TRBV10-3 with TRBJ1-1; 11 bases are a match to TRBD1. Losses at the gene ends were 6 bases for V and 8 bases for J; bases not matched to a gene: 5. The CDR3 sequence is 13 residues long. Germline loops: CDR1 ENHRY, CDR2 SYGVKD. The CDR3 reads CAISLGTGGEAFF. DNA of the CDR3: TGTGCCATCAGCCTGGGGACAGGGGGAGAAGCTTTCTTT.

The chain recombines TRBV12-5 with TRBJ2-1; 11 bases are a match to TRBD2. The J segment lost 0 bases and the V segment lost 0 bases, leaving 13 bases of the junction unmatched. CDR3 length: 21 amino acids. Germline values: CDR1 LGHNT, CDR2 FRNRAP. The CDR3 nucleotides are TGTGCTAGTGGTTTGGTGGGGGGGACTAGCGGATACTTAAGCTCCTACAATGAGCAGTTCTTC. Protein product: CASGLVGGTSGYLSSYNEQFF.

This clone occurred a few times. V and J are TRBV28 and TRBJ1-1; D is perhaps TRBD1 (5 bases). Germline V gene lookup returns CDR1 MDHEN and CDR2 SYDVKM. Trimming took off 9 bases at V and 1 base at J, with 12 bases between the two ends. The CDR3 contains 13 residues. The CDR3 protein is CASIQGKNTEAFF. In DNA, the CDR3 is TGTGCCAGTATTCAGGGAAAGAACACTGAAGCTTTCTTT.

This clone was detected only once. This chain uses TRBV5-1 with TRBJ2-7; 7 nucleotides align to TRBD1. The V gene end was trimmed by 4 bases and the J gene end by 5 bases; junction bases not matched to a gene: 9. Germline V gives CDR1 SGHRS, CDR2 YFSETQ. This CDR3 comprises 14 residues. CDR3 in amino acids: CASSLEQGRDEQYF. DNA of the CDR3: TGCGCCAGCAGCCTGGAACAGGGGCGGGACGAGCAGTACTTC.

The J gene is TRBJ1-4, the V gene TRBV7-9, with TRBD1 as a possible D gene (5 bases). V was shortened by 2 bases and J by 8 bases, with 15 bases between the two germline ends. Germline CDR1 reads SEHNR; CDR2 reads FQNEAQ (reference sequence). The CDR3 totals 15 residues. CDR3 sequence (DNA): TGTGCCAGCAGCTTATTGGGGGGTCGCGGGGAAAAACTGTTTTTT. Encoded protein: CASSLLGGRGEKLFF.

This clone has a single count. The rearrangement uses TRBV2 and TRBJ2-5, with D hard to call. CDR1 SNHLY and CDR2 FYNNEI come from the germline V gene. The CDR3 length is 14 residues. The V end was cut by 4 bases, the J end by 1 base, with 10 bases between. Here the CDR3 reads CASSVDMVQETQYF. The DNA for the CDR3 is TGTGCCAGCAGTGTAGACATGGTCCAAGAGACCCAGTACTTC.

For this clone: Other DNA sequences in the sample encode the same CDR3. This chain links TRBV7-9 with TRBJ2-7; perhaps TRBD1 as D (5 bases). Germline lookup yields CDR1 SEHNR and CDR2 FQNEAQ (reference sequence). The CDR3 consists of 14 residues. The V end was cut by 4 bases, the J end by 0 bases, with 10 bases between. This CDR3 reads CASSSTGPSYEQYF. CDR3 coding DNA: TGTGCCAGCAGCTCCACAGGCCCCTCCTACGAGCAGTACTTC.

The chain employs TRBV15 and TRBJ2-1, with 7 bases that match TRBD1. Trimming took 4 bases from V and 5 from J; bases not matched to a gene: 2. This CDR3 has 13 amino acids. CDR1 and CDR2 (germline): LNHNV, YYDKDF (reference sequence). This CDR3 reads CATSKGGDNEQFF. In DNA, the CDR3 is TGTGCCACCAGCAAAGGGGGCGACAATGAGCAGTTCTTC.

J is TRBJ2-7 and V is TRBV28, with D tentatively TRBD2 (6 bases). Trimming pared 2 bases from V and 6 bases from J, leaving 17 bases between. Per germline, CDR1 MDHEN and CDR2 SYDVKM. The CDR3 is 15 amino acids. CDR3 sequence reads: CASSLLALSGLEQYF. In nucleotides, the CDR3 is TGTGCCAGCAGTTTACTAGCGCTTTCAGGTCTCGAGCAGTACTTC.

The count of this clone is one. This chain links TRBV23-1 with TRBJ2-7, with D perhaps matching TRBD1 (6 bases). TRBV23-1 is an open reading frame, and its role is uncertain. The V end was cut by 11 bases, the J end by 6 bases, with 20 bases between. The CDR3 contains 13 residues. The CDR3 loop reads CAEHGTRIREQYF. DNA of the CDR3: TGCGCCGAACACGGGACACGGATACGCGAGCAGTACTTC.

The CDR3, as DNA: TGTGCCAGCTGGGACAGGGGGAGGTGGGAGCAGTACTTC. This encodes CASWDRGRWEQYF. This chain joins TRBV27 and TRBJ2-7; the match to TRBD1 covers 11 bases. This CDR3 spans 13 amino acids. Germline V gene lookup returns CDR1 MNHEY and CDR2 SMNVEV (reference sequence). Losses at the gene ends were 8 bases for V and 7 bases for J; bases not matched to a gene: 7.

The chain links TRBV30 to TRBJ1-2, with TRBD1 as a possible D gene (5 bases). This CDR3 has 12 residues. Germline V lookup: CDR1 GTSNPN, CDR2 SVGIG (reference sequence). Trimming shortened V by 4 bases and J by 8 bases, and 14 bases separated the two germline ends. CDR3 DNA sequence: TGTGCCTGGATGCCGGGGACTGGGGGCTACACCTTC. It translates to CAWMPGTGGYTF. Filled out from reference TRBV30 and TRBJ1-2, the complete variable domain reads SQTIHQWPATLVQPVGSPLSLECTVEGTSNPNLYWYRQAAGRGLQLLFYSVGIGQISSEVPQNLSASRPQDRQFILSSKKLLLSDSGFYLCAWMPGTGGYTFGSGTRLTVV.

The V and J genes are TRBV5-5 and TRBJ2-7; TRBD2 agrees at 8 bases. Germline loops: CDR1 SGHKS, CDR2 YYEKEE (reference sequence). This CDR3 has 14 amino acids. Losses at the gene ends were 3 bases for V and 2 bases for J; bases not matched to a gene: 4. The CDR3: CASSSREGAYEQYF. In DNA form, the CDR3 reads TGTGCCAGCAGCTCCCGGGAGGGGGCCTACGAGCAGTACTTC.